Each of the 29 T cell receptor beta chains below was sequenced from the same sample in a study of blood T cells in healthy people across ages. The authors ran a second PCR of about 7 to 11 cycles using a sample-barcoded 5' primer and a J-beta primer mix. MiXCR was run by TCRdb on the 5' RACE reads, yielding one entry per CDR3 protein. Of about 680,000 distinct CDR3 sequences listed, around 49% are singletons. The sample comprised blood. The receptors were sampled from a woman in her sixties or seventies in good health.

This clonotype was seen at least ten times. This chain links TRBV6-2 or TRBV6-3 with TRBJ2-1; 12 bases match TRBD1. Trimming removed 6 bases from V and 9 bases from J; junction bases left unmatched: 6. The CDR3 sequence is 14 residues long. Germline V gene sequence: CDR1 MNHEY, CDR2 SVGEGT. CDR3 sequence: CASRTGQGAAEQFF. In DNA form, the CDR3 reads TGTGCCAGCAGAACGGGACAGGGGGCGGCTGAGCAGTTCTTC.

The rearrangement uses TRBV7-8 and TRBJ1-5, with unresolved D. The CDR3 is 15 amino acids. Trimming took off 5 bases at V and 5 bases at J, with 16 bases between the two ends. Germline V CDR1 and CDR2: SGHVS, FQNEAQ. Here the CDR3 DNA reads TGTGCCAGCAGCCCTATACGGATGGGTCATCAGCCCCAGCATTTT. This gives the protein CASSPIRMGHQPQHF.

V gene TRBV6-2 or TRBV6-3 combines with J gene TRBJ2-1, with a weak D call TRBD2 (6 bases). CDR3 length: 16 residues. Germline CDR1 reads MNHEY; CDR2 reads SVGEGT. V was trimmed by 4 bases and J by 6 bases, leaving 19 bases between them. CDR3 amino acids: CASSLPPEGQFNEQFF. Written as DNA, the CDR3 is TGTGCCAGCAGTTTACCCCCGGAGGGGCAATTCAATGAGCAGTTCTTC.

The V gene is TRBV20-1, the J gene TRBJ2-7, with D perhaps matching TRBD2 (6 bases). Deletions cut 5 bases from V and 0 bases from J, with 11 bases between. The CDR3 is 13 residues long. From germline, CDR1 is DFQATT and CDR2 SNEGSKA (reference sequence). The CDR3 region is CSASGVLSYEQYF. In DNA, the CDR3 is TGCAGTGCTTCGGGGGTTCTCTCCTACGAGCAGTACTTC.

This clonotype was counted only a few times. The rearrangement joins TRBV29-1 to TRBJ2-5, with 8 bases fitting TRBD2. V dropped 6 bases and J dropped 5; count of bases not matched to a gene: 8. CDR1 and CDR2 from the germline V gene are SQVTM and ANQGSEA. The CDR3 runs to 13 residues. The CDR3 region has the DNA TGCAGCGTGGACGGGAGGGCCACGGAGACCCAGTACTTC. Translated, it gives CSVDGRATETQYF.

This clonotype was picked up a small number of times. The CDR3 here is CASSYEAYEQYF. The DNA for the CDR3 is TGTGCCAGCAGTTACGAGGCCTACGAGCAGTACTTC. V is TRBV6-6 and J is TRBJ2-7; D not certain. The V end lost 2 bases, the J end lost 2 bases, and 4 bases lay between the germline ends. CDR1 is MNHNY, CDR2 SVGAGI, per germline (reference sequence). CDR3 length: 12 residues.

This clonotype was counted only a few times. The rearrangement links TRBV20-1 to TRBJ2-1; 7 nucleotides align to TRBD1. CDR1 and CDR2 from the germline V gene are DFQATT and SNEGSKA (reference sequence). The CDR3 length is 15 residues. V lost 6 bases to trimming and J lost 0 bases; unmatched junction nucleotides: 8. The CDR3 loop is CSAPTGSHSYNEQFF. The CDR3 DNA reads TGCAGTGCCCCGACAGGGAGTCACTCCTACAATGAGCAGTTCTTC.

This clonotype appeared a few times. CDR3 bases: TGTGCCAGCAGCTCCATGGGAGGCAGCTTCTATGGCTACACCTTC. Protein: CASSSMGGSFYGYTF. The J gene is TRBJ1-2, the V gene TRBV7-2; D gene unclear. CDR3 size: 15 residues. V was shortened by 4 bases and J by 4 bases, with 16 bases between the two germline ends. Per the germline V gene, CDR1 is SGHTA and CDR2 is FQGNSA. The full variable domain, completed using reference TRBV7-2 and TRBJ1-2, is GAGVSQSPSNKVTEKGKDVELRCDPISGHTALYWYRQSLGQGLEFLIYFQGNSAPDKSGLPSDRFSAERTGGSVSTLTIQRTQQEDSAVYLCASSSMGGSFYGYTFGSGTRLTVV.

The rearrangement uses TRBV29-1 and TRBJ2-1, with a weak D call TRBD1 (5 bases). This CDR3 contains 13 residues. Germline assignment: CDR1 SQVTM and CDR2 ANQGSEA. V lost 6 bases, J lost 1 base, and 10 bases lay in between. This chain's CDR3 is CSVHRWSYNEQFF. CDR3 coding DNA: TGCAGCGTCCACAGGTGGTCCTACAATGAGCAGTTCTTC.

Concerning this clonotype itself: This could be a read error, since a much larger clone is one nucleotide away. The chain links TRBV4-1 to TRBJ2-1; 11 nucleotides line up with TRBD1. CDR1 and CDR2 from the germline V gene are MGHRA and YSYEKL. V shed 5 bases, J shed 7 bases, and the junction held 10 bases outside the gene matches. CDR3 size: 16 residues. CDR3 region: CASSSPGQGVRNEQFF. CDR3 bases: TGCGCCAGCAGCTCTCCGGGACAGGGGGTGAGGAATGAGCAGTTCTTC.

This clonotype was counted many times. The CDR3 DNA sequence: TGCAGCGTCCAGGACAGGCTTTCCTACGAGCAGTACTTC. It yields the protein CSVQDRLSYEQYF. This chain uses TRBV29-1 with TRBJ2-7; 7 nucleotides match TRBD1. Trimming removed 6 bases from V and 1 base from J; junction bases left unmatched: 6. Germline V lookup: CDR1 SQVTM, CDR2 ANQGSEA. CDR3 length equals 13 residues.

This clonotype was recorded a few times. One end of the junction fails to match germline, which may point to a read error. J is TRBJ2-6 and V is TRBV15; D is unclear. In germline, CDR1 is LNHNV, CDR2 YYDKDF (reference sequence). This CDR3 is 14 amino acids long. This CDR3 is CATSSPTGANVLTF. DNA for the CDR3: TGTGCCACCAGCAGCCCTACTGGAGCCAACGTCCTGACTTTC. Full variable domain (remainder filled in from reference TRBV15 and TRBJ2-6): DAMVIQNPRYQVTQFGKPVTLSCSQTLNHNVMYWYQQKSSQAPKLLFHYYDKDFNNEADTPDNFQSRRPNTSFCFLDIRSPGLGDTAMYLCATSSPTGANVLTFGAGSRLTVL.

This clonotype was counted only a few times. This chain joins TRBV27 and TRBJ2-7; 8 positions agree with TRBD2. Germline values: CDR1 MNHEY, CDR2 SMNVEV (reference sequence). The CDR3 spans 15 residues. The ends lost 4 bases at V and 3 bases at J; junction bases unmatched: 8. The CDR3 loop is CASSSPAGGIYEQYF. Written as DNA, the CDR3 is TGTGCCAGCAGTTCCCCGGCGGGAGGTATCTACGAGCAGTACTTC.

This clonotype appeared a few times. The CDR3 spells CASSEDRGRYEQYF. In DNA form, the CDR3 reads TGTGCCAGCAGTGAGGACAGGGGGCGGTACGAGCAGTACTTC. The gene calls are TRBV25-1 and TRBJ2-7; the match to TRBD1 covers 11 bases. Germline lookup yields CDR1 MGHDK and CDR2 SYGVNS. The CDR3 extends over 14 amino acids. With V trimmed by 3 bases and J by 4 bases, 2 bases remained unmatched.

This clonotype was observed a few times. V usage is TRBV9 and J usage is TRBJ1-2; D ambiguous. Germline V gene sequence: CDR1 SGDLS, CDR2 YYNGEE. Trimming took 0 bases from V and 0 from J, leaving 12 bases between them. This CDR3 comprises 16 residues. The CDR3 sequence: CASSVGAPSANYGYTF. CDR3 nucleotides: TGTGCCAGCAGCGTAGGAGCACCATCAGCTAACTATGGCTACACCTTC.

This sequence joins TRBV6-2 or TRBV6-3 and TRBJ2-2; 7 nucleotides match TRBD1. V lost 10 bases and J lost 4; bases outside the gene matches: 15. The CDR3 covers 16 residues. Germline lookup yields CDR1 MNHEY and CDR2 SVGEGT. CDR3 protein: CATERPRQGRTGELFF. The CDR3 coding sequence is TGTGCCACCGAACGGCCGAGACAGGGTCGCACCGGGGAGCTGTTTTTT.

The chain combines TRBV5-1 with TRBJ2-1; unclear D gene. The CDR3 totals 13 residues. Germline assignment: CDR1 SGHRS and CDR2 YFSETQ. V was trimmed by 2 bases and J by 8 bases, leaving 11 bases between them. The CDR3 is CASSFTSHYEQFF. CDR3 coding DNA: TGCGCCAGCAGCTTTACCTCCCACTATGAGCAGTTCTTC.

CDR3 DNA: TGTGCCAGCAGTTTATCGCAGTACTATGGCTACACCTTC. Translation gives CASSLSQYYGYTF. This chain joins TRBV27 and TRBJ1-2; D not resolved. V lost 0 bases and J 3 bases, leaving 5 bases between the germline ends. Germline CDR1 and CDR2: MNHEY and SMNVEV (reference sequence). This CDR3 has 13 residues.

The chain uses TRBV27 and TRBJ1-5; D gene unclear. Deletions cut 0 bases from V and 6 bases from J, with 6 bases between. The CDR3 consists of 13 residues. The germline V gene has CDR1 MNHEY and CDR2 SMNVEV (reference sequence). CDR3 in amino acids: CASSLSFSQPQHF. CDR3 nucleotide sequence: TGTGCCAGCAGTTTATCGTTCTCTCAGCCCCAGCATTTT.

This clonotype has only a few counts. V usage is TRBV18 and J usage is TRBJ2-5; 10 bases match TRBD1. The V segment lost 8 bases and the J segment 3 bases; nucleotides outside the gene matches: 9. Germline V gives CDR1 KGHSH, CDR2 LQKENI. The CDR3 sequence is 15 residues long. The chain's CDR3 is CASTPGQGREETQYF. The CDR3 DNA sequence: TGTGCCAGCACGCCGGGACAGGGGAGAGAAGAGACCCAGTACTTC.

The chain recombines TRBV11-2 with TRBJ2-1; perhaps TRBD2 as D (5 bases). TRBJ2-7 matches the DNA end more closely, so the J call is doubtful. Germline CDR1 is SGHAT and CDR2 is FQNNGV. The CDR3 length is 13 residues. The DNA for the CDR3 is TGTGCCAGTAGCCGAGGGTACTACAATGAGCAGTACTTC. Translating gives CASSRGYYNEQYF.

This sequence joins TRBV7-9 and TRBJ2-4; the match to TRBD1 covers 8 bases. The germline V gene encodes CDR1 SEHNR and CDR2 FQNEAQ (reference sequence). The CDR3 consists of 18 residues. Trimming at V came to 0 bases and at J to 2 bases, leaving 9 bases not matched to a gene. The CDR3 sequence: CASSLAWGQAPPKNIQYF. The CDR3 DNA follows: TGTGCCAGCAGCTTAGCGTGGGGACAGGCGCCCCCCAAAAACATTCAGTACTTC.

Many counts were recorded for this clonotype. For the CDR3, the DNA is TGTGCCAGCAGCTCACGGGACCGCGACTACGAGCAGTACTTC. This gives the protein CASSSRDRDYEQYF. V usage is TRBV7-2 and J usage is TRBJ2-7; the D call may be TRBD1 or TRBD2 (5 bases each). The V end was cut by 4 bases, the J end by 3 bases, with 13 bases between. CDR1 is SGHTA, CDR2 FQGNSA, per germline. The CDR3 sequence is 14 residues long.

The chain carries TRBV3-1 and TRBJ2-5; D gene ambiguous. CDR1 LGHDT and CDR2 YNNKEL come from the germline V gene (reference sequence). The CDR3 is 14 amino acids. V lost 0 bases and J lost 4, with 9 bases in between. CDR3 coding DNA: TGTGCCAGCAGCCAAGATCTGATGGTAGAGACCCAGTACTTC. Protein product: CASSQDLMVETQYF.

The chain has TRBV2 and TRBJ2-5; possibly TRBD1 for D (6 bases). Germline-derived CDR1 and CDR2 are SNHLY and FYNNEI. The CDR3 is made up of 14 amino acids. The V and J ends lost 4 bases and 3 bases respectively, with 12 bases between them. The DNA for the CDR3 is TGTGCCAGCAGTGCTTGGACAGCTAAAGAGACCCAGTACTTC. This gives the protein CASSAWTAKETQYF.

CDR3 nucleotide sequence: TGTGCCGGAAGAAAAGGGACGGAATATGGCTACACCTTC. Its protein product is CAGRKGTEYGYTF. The J gene is TRBJ1-2, the V gene TRBV6-2 or TRBV6-3, with D maybe TRBD1 (5 bases). Deletions cut 11 bases from V and 5 bases from J, with 18 bases between. Germline lookup yields CDR1 MNHEY and CDR2 SVGEGT. The CDR3 is 13 amino acids.

The chain has TRBV2 and TRBJ2-5; the D gene is possibly TRBD2 (5 bases). Per the germline V gene, CDR1 is SNHLY and CDR2 is FYNNEI. The CDR3 is 15 residues long. Trimming left V 2 bases short and J 2 bases short, with 12 bases between. The CDR3 loop is CASSEFGGGQETQYF. The DNA of the CDR3 is TGTGCCAGCAGTGAATTTGGCGGAGGACAAGAGACCCAGTACTTC.

This chain uses TRBV9 with TRBJ2-1, with D unclear. V lost 0 bases, J lost 7 bases, and 11 bases lay in between. The CDR3 is 14 residues long. Per germline, CDR1 SGDLS and CDR2 YYNGEE. The CDR3 reads CASSVEPGRNEQFF. In DNA, the CDR3 is TGTGCCAGCAGCGTAGAGCCTGGAAGGAATGAGCAGTTCTTC.

V gene TRBV4-1 combines with J gene TRBJ2-1; D is ambiguous. From germline, CDR1 is MGHRA and CDR2 YSYEKL. CDR3 length: 17 residues. V was pared by 4 bases and J by 0 bases, with 16 bases between. The CDR3 region is CASSPRTNPSSYNEQFF. The DNA for the CDR3 is TGCGCCAGCAGCCCCCGGACGAACCCTAGCTCCTACAATGAGCAGTTCTTC.